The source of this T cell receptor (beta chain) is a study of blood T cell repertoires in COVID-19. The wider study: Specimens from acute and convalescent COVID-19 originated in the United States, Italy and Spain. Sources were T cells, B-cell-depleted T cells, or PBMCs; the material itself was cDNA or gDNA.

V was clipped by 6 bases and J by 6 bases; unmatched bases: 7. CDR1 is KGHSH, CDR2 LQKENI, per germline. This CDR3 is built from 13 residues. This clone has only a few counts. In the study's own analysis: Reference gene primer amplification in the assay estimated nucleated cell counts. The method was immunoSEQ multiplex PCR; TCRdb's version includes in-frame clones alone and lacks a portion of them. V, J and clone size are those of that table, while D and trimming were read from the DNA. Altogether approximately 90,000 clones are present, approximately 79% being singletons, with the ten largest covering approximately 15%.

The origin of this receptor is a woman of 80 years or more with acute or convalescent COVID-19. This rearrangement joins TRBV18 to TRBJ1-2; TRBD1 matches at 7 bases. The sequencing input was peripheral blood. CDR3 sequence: CASSPGTADGYTF. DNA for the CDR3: TGTGCCAGCTCTCCCGGGACAGCGGATGGCTACACCTTC.